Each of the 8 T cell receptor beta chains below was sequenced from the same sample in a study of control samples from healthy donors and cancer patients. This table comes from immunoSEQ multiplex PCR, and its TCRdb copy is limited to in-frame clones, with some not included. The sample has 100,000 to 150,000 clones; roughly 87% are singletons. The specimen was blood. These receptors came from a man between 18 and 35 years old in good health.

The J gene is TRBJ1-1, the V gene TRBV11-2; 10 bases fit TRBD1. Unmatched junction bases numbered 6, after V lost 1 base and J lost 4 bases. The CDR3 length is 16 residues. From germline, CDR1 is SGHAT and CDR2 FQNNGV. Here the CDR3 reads CASSLVGGTGVTEAFF. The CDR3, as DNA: TGTGCCAGCAGCTTAGTAGGGGGGACAGGGGTCACTGAAGCTTTCTTT.

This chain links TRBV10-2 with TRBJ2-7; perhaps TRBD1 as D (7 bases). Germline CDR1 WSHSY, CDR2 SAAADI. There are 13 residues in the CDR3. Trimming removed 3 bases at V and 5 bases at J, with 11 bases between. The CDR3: CASSDRGVDEQYF. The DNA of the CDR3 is TGCGCCAGCAGTGACAGGGGGGTGGACGAGCAGTACTTC.

Here the CDR3 reads CAGGFPGNEQFF. CDR3 DNA: TGTGCCGGGGGGTTCCCGGGCAATGAGCAGTTCTTC. The chain joins TRBV2 to TRBJ2-1, with D possibly matching TRBD2 (6 bases). Per germline, CDR1 SNHLY and CDR2 FYNNEI. The CDR3 loop spans 12 amino acids. Trimming cost V 11 bases and J 6 bases, with 14 bases left between them. Full variable domain (remainder filled in from reference TRBV2 and TRBJ2-1): EPEVTQTPSHQVTQMGQEVILRCVPISNHLYFYWYRQILGQKVEFLVSFYNNEISEKSEIFDDQFSVERPDGSNFTLKIRSTKLEDSAMYFCAGGFPGNEQFFGPGTRLTVL.

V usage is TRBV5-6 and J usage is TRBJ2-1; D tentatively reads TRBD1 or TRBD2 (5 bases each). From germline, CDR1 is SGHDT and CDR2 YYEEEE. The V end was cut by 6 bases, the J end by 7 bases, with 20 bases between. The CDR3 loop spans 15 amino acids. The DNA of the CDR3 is TGTGCCAGCACCCGGGACGCCCGATCAGGGAATGAGCAGTTCTTC. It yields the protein CASTRDARSGNEQFF.

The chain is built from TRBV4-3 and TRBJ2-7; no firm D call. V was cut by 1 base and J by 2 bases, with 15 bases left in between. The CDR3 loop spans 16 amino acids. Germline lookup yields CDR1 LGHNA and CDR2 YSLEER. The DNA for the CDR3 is TGCGCCAGCAGCCAAGGGCGTGTCTCGTCGGCCTACGAGCAGTACTTC. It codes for CASSQGRVSSAYEQYF.

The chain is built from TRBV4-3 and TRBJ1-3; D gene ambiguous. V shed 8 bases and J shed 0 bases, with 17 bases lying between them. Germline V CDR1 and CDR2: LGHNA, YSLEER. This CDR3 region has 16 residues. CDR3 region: CASSPEASDSGNTIYF. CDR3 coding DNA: TGCGCCAGCTCCCCCGAGGCCTCGGACTCTGGAAACACCATATATTTT.

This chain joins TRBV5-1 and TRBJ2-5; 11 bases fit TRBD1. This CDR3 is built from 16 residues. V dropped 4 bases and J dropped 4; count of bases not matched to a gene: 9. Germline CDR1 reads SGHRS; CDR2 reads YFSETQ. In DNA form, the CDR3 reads TGCGCCAGCAGCCCGACAGGACAGGGGGCTTTAGAGACCCAGTACTTC. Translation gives CASSPTGQGALETQYF. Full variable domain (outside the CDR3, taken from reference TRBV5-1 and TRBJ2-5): KAGVTQTPRYLIKTRGQQVTLSCSPISGHRSVSWYQQTPGQGLQFLFEYFSETQRNKGNFPGRFSGRQFSNSRSEMNVSTLELGDSALYLCASSPTGQGALETQYFGPGTRLLVL.

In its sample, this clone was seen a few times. CDR3 coding DNA: TGCGCCAGCAGCCAAAGGTACCGCGGGGATGAGCAGTTCTTC. Translating gives CASSQRYRGDEQFF. The rearrangement links TRBV4-3 to TRBJ2-1; weak D call: TRBD2 (6 bases). The length of the CDR3 is 14 residues. Trimming shortened V by 2 bases and J by 8 bases, and 13 bases separated the two germline ends. Germline CDR1 is LGHNA and CDR2 is YSLEER.